The rows below give T cell receptor beta chains drawn from one sample of a study of cytomegalovirus exposure and HLA in healthy donors. The method was immunoSEQ multiplex PCR; TCRdb's version includes in-frame clones alone and lacks a portion of them. Recorded here are about 200,000 clones; the top ten clones represent about 1%. The sequencing sample was made of PBMCs. The receptors were gathered from a young woman in good health and CMV-seropositive. CDR3s include the opening cysteine and the closing phenylalanine or tryptophan. Fields, in order: J gene, D gene, V gene, CDR3 protein, CDR3 DNA. D genes are given only for firm matches.

TRBJ1-5,NA,TRBV7-8,CASSGKNSGGSGAQPQHF,TGTGCCAGCAGCGGAAAGAATTCCGGTGGCTCAGGGGCGCAGCCCCAGCATTTT
TRBJ2-2,TRBD2,TRBV10-2,CASSESLAGVGELFF,TGCGCCAGCAGTGAATCACTAGCGGGAGTCGGGGAGCTGTTTTTT
TRBJ2-7,NA,TRBV10-3,CAITGSNSGDEQYF,TGTGCCATCACCGGTTCCAACTCCGGGGACGAGCAGTACTTC
TRBJ1-1,NA,TRBV19,CASNPGPSPVEAFF,TGTGCCAGTAATCCAGGGCCCAGCCCCGTAGAAGCTTTCTTT
TRBJ2-1,TRBD2,TRBV7-2,CASSFNPGIAGDRFNEQFF,TGTGCCAGCAGCTTTAACCCCGGGATAGCGGGAGATCGGTTCAATGAGCAGTTCTTC
TRBJ1-1,NA,TRBV13,CASSLAWRQTEAFF,TGTGCCAGCAGCTTAGCCTGGCGACAGACCGAAGCTTTCTTT
TRBJ1-5,NA,TRBV5-5,CASSLGGPNQPQHF,TGTGCCAGCAGCTTGGGGGGCCCTAATCAGCCCCAGCATTTT
TRBJ1-3,TRBD1,TRBV28,CASSSGTAGNTIYF,TGTGCCAGCAGTTCCGGGACAGCCGGAAACACCATATATTTT
TRBJ2-7,TRBD1,TRBV29-1,CSVLQLTGAMHEQYF,TGCAGCGTCTTACAACTGACAGGGGCGATGCACGAGCAGTACTTC
TRBJ2-7,TRBD2,TRBV6-5,CASRRTSGGPYEQYF,TGTGCCAGCAGACGGACTAGCGGGGGACCCTACGAGCAGTACTTC
TRBJ1-1,TRBD1,TRBV29-1,CSVPDRAGGNTEAFF,TGCAGCGTACCGGACAGGGCCGGGGGGAACACTGAAGCTTTCTTT
TRBJ2-7,NA,TRBV28,CASSWAEGGEQYF,TGTGCCAGCAGTTGGGCTGAAGGGGGCGAGCAGTACTTC
TRBJ1-1,NA,TRBV28,CASSTGFSTEAFF,TGTGCCAGCAGCACAGGGTTCAGCACTGAAGCTTTCTTT
TRBJ1-3,TRBD1,TRBV19,CASSSGQGKKENTIYF,TGTGCCAGTAGTAGCGGACAGGGGAAGAAAGAAAACACCATATATTTT
TRBJ1-1,TRBD1,TRBV18,CASSPEGQGLWAFF,TGTGCCAGCTCACCAGAAGGACAGGGTTTGTGGGCTTTCTTT
TRBJ1-1,TRBD1,TRBV19,CASSNPRTGGRTEAFF,TGTGCCAGTAGTAACCCCCGGACAGGGGGCCGCACTGAAGCTTTCTTT
TRBJ2-3,NA,TRBV7-9,CASSLDPTDTQYF,TGTGCCAGCAGCTTAGATCCGACAGATACGCAGTATTTT
TRBJ1-1,NA,TRBV18,CASSPRASSEAFF,TGTGCCAGCTCACCACGGGCGTCCTCTGAAGCTTTCTTT
TRBJ1-2,TRBD1,TRBV6-1,CASSEVRGLNYGYTF,TGTGCCAGCAGTGAAGTCAGGGGGCTGAACTATGGCTACACCTTC
TRBJ2-3,NA,TRBV7-9,CASSFLGGNTQYF,TGTGCCAGCAGCTTTTTAGGGGGAAATACGCAGTATTTT
TRBJ2-6,NA,TRBV5-1,CASSLVSSGANVLTF,TGCGCCAGCAGCTTGGTCAGCTCTGGGGCCAACGTCCTGACTTTC
TRBJ2-5,TRBD2,TRBV4-1,CASSQEGGLAQETQYF,TGCGCCAGCAGCCAAGAAGGGGGACTAGCCCAAGAGACCCAGTACTTC
TRBJ1-5,NA,TRBV11-2,CASSLTGFVQPQHF,TGTGCCAGCAGCTTAACAGGGTTCGTTCAGCCCCAGCATTTT
TRBJ2-3,TRBD2,TRBV7-2,CASLAGGTDTQYF,TGTGCCAGCCTGGCGGGGGGGACAGATACGCAGTATTTT
TRBJ2-1,TRBD2,TRBV4-2,CASSQDTRGGIYNEQFF,TGTGCCAGCAGCCAAGATACGCGGGGGGGGATTTACAATGAGCAGTTCTTC
TRBJ2-5,TRBD1,TRBV6-5,CASSYPDRGETQYF,TGTGCCAGCAGTTATCCCGACAGGGGAGAGACCCAGTACTTC
TRBJ2-3,TRBD1,TRBV6-1,CASVPGQSDTQYF,TGTGCCAGCGTCCCGGGACAGTCAGATACGCAGTATTTT
TRBJ1-1,NA,TRBV18,CASSPIGQNTEAFF,TGTGCCAGCTCACCGATAGGACAGAACACTGAAGCTTTCTTT
TRBJ2-5,TRBD2,TRBV10-3,CAISPGLAGDQETQYF,TGTGCCATCAGCCCAGGACTAGCGGGGGACCAAGAGACCCAGTACTTC
TRBJ2-7,NA,TRBV5-8,CASSWYGTWAYEQYF,TGTGCCAGCAGCTGGTACGGGACTTGGGCCTACGAGCAGTACTTC
TRBJ1-1,TRBD1,TRBV18,CASSLGQGAEAFF,TGTGCCAGCTCCCTCGGGCAGGGGGCTGAAGCTTTCTTT
TRBJ2-7,NA,TRBV19,CASSQPGGTPSYEQYF,TGTGCCAGTAGTCAGCCAGGGGGGACCCCATCCTACGAGCAGTACTTC
TRBJ2-2,TRBD2,TRBV29-1,CSASGANTGELFF,TGCAGCGCTAGCGGAGCGAACACCGGGGAGCTGTTTTTT
TRBJ2-7,NA,TRBV28,CASSPWGDHTYEQYF,TGTGCCAGCAGTCCTTGGGGGGACCATACCTACGAGCAGTACTTC
TRBJ2-7,NA,TRBV7-9,CASSPQGNSYEQYF,TGTGCCAGCAGCCCCCAGGGGAACTCCTACGAGCAGTACTTC
TRBJ1-4,NA,TRBV28,CASSLQGRGPNEKLFF,TGTGCCAGCAGTTTGCAGGGGCGGGGGCCTAATGAAAAACTGTTTTTT
TRBJ1-4,NA,TRBV7-9,CASSSRGARDEKLFF,TGTGCCAGCAGCTCTAGGGGCGCCAGGGATGAAAAACTGTTTTTT
TRBJ2-5,NA,TRBV4-1,CASSQVQFPGETQYF,TGCGCCAGCAGCCAAGTGCAATTCCCAGGGGAGACCCAGTACTTC
TRBJ2-2,NA,TRBV7-7,CASSIVGGVSGELFF,TGTGCCAGCAGCATAGTGGGGGGTGTCTCCGGGGAGCTGTTTTTT
TRBJ2-7,NA,TRBV27,CASSLAQGWSYEQYF,TGTGCCAGCAGTTTGGCCCAGGGGTGGTCCTACGAGCAGTACTTC
TRBJ2-3,TRBD2,TRBV2,CASSAVLKNPGLALRDTQYF,TGTGCCAGCAGTGCTGTACTGAAGAATCCGGGACTAGCGCTGAGGGATACGCAGTATTTT
TRBJ2-1,TRBD2,TRBV7-7,CASSLEGGGEQFF,TGTGCCAGCAGCTTAGAGGGCGGGGGGGAGCAGTTCTTC